Listed below are T cell receptor beta chains from one sample, sequenced in a study of blood T cells in healthy people across ages. TCRdb called the 5' RACE reads again in MiXCR, with one record for every CDR3 protein. The data show hundreds of thousands of distinct CDR3 sequences, with more than 20% seen just once and roughly 3.6% held by the top ten. The sample comprised blood. The receptor set was obtained from a man between 65 and 80 years old in good health. The CDR3 runs from the conserved cysteine through the conserved F or W. Each record gives: D gene, V gene, CDR3 protein. A D gene is named only where the DNA matches it firmly.

D gene: TRBD2
V gene: TRBV10-3
CDR3 protein: CAISDIGRAKSYNEQFF

D gene: .
V gene: TRBV3-1
CDR3 protein: CASSLTGHRITKNIQYF

D gene: .
V gene: TRBV7-8
CDR3 protein: CASSLVGGGTGELFF

D gene: TRBD2
V gene: TRBV3-1
CDR3 protein: CASSRLAAVKNIQYF

D gene: .
V gene: TRBV4-3
CDR3 protein: CASSQVKANTEAFF

D gene: TRBD2
V gene: TRBV3-1
CDR3 protein: CASSHALAGETDTQYF

D gene: .
V gene: TRBV28
CDR3 protein: CASSLAGYGYTF

D gene: .
V gene: TRBV7-3
CDR3 protein: CASSLFGTPQETQYF

D gene: TRBD2
V gene: TRBV7-9
CDR3 protein: CASSPIRTSGYEQYF

D gene: .
V gene: TRBV28
CDR3 protein: CASRITPYEQYF

D gene: .
V gene: TRBV6-1
CDR3 protein: CASSVLLKDTQYF

D gene: .
V gene: TRBV9
CDR3 protein: CASSVRTGETQYF

D gene: .
V gene: TRBV4-1
CDR3 protein: CASSQDWGTQETQYF

D gene: .
V gene: TRBV5-1
CDR3 protein: CASSLGLGVWIYEQYF

D gene: .
V gene: TRBV20-1
CDR3 protein: CSARGQPTYEQYF

D gene: TRBD2
V gene: TRBV20-1
CDR3 protein: CSASRTSGTPSYEQYF

D gene: TRBD1
V gene: TRBV2
CDR3 protein: CASSPFRGRGANVLTF

D gene: .
V gene: TRBV20-1
CDR3 protein: CSALDWRETQYF

D gene: .
V gene: TRBV28
CDR3 protein: CASTARGSGQETQYF

D gene: TRBD2
V gene: TRBV12-3/TRBV12-4
CDR3 protein: CASSSTSANQETQYF